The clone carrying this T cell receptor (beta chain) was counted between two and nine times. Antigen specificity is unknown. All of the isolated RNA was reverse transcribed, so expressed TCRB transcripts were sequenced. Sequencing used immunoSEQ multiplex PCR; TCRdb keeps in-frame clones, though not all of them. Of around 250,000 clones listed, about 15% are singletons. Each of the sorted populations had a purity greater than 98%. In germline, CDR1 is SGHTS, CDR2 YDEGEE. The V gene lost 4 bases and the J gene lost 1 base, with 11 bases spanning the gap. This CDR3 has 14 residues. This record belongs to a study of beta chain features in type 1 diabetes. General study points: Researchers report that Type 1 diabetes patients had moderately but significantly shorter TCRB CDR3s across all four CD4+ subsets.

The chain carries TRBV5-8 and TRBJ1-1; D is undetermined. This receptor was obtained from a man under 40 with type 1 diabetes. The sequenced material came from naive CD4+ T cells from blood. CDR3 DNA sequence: TGTGCCAGCAGCCAAAACCCGGGGAACACTGAAGCTTTCTTT. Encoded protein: CASSQNPGNTEAFF.